The next 9 T cell receptor beta chains were all read from a single sample in a study of T cell responses to AZD1222 COVID-19 vaccine. Using immunoSEQ multiplex PCR, the repertoire was profiled, and TCRdb retains in-frame clones only, with some absent. The repertoire includes about 55,000 clones, 70% to 90% of them detected once, and less than 5% sits in the top ten. The sample was peripheral blood, taken on day 0 of AZD1222 vaccination. The receptors come from an adult in good health.

Comments on this clone: The junction departs from the called germline gene at one end, perhaps through a read error. The chain combines TRBV19 with TRBJ1-2; TRBD1 matches at 7 bases. This CDR3 spans 14 amino acids. The germline gives CDR1 LNHDA, CDR2 SQIVND (reference sequence). The CDR3 coding sequence is TGTGCCAGCAGTATAAATCAGGGGGGCTATGGCTACACCTTC. This translates into CASSINQGGYGYTF.

This clone appeared a few times. The chain employs TRBV30 and TRBJ1-5; 7 positions agree with TRBD1. Germline CDR1 is GTSNPN and CDR2 is SVGIG (reference sequence). Trimming cost V 5 bases and J 3 bases; bases outside gene matches: 10. The CDR3 is 15 residues long. CDR3: CAWASTGNFNQPQHF. DNA for the CDR3: TGTGCCTGGGCGTCGACAGGGAATTTCAATCAGCCCCAGCATTTT. Together with reference TRBV30 and TRBJ1-5, the CDR3 gives the full variable domain: SQTIHQWPATLVQPVGSPLSLECTVEGTSNPNLYWYRQAAGRGLQLLFYSVGIGQISSEVPQNLSASRPQDRQFILSSKKLLLSDSGFYLCAWASTGNFNQPQHFGDGTRLSIL.

V and J are TRBV24-1 and TRBJ1-3; D might be TRBD1 (6 bases). The V and J ends lost 0 bases and 7 bases respectively, with 9 bases between them. Germline lookup yields CDR1 KGHDR and CDR2 SFDVKD. This CDR3 region has 14 residues. Here the CDR3 DNA reads TGTGCCACCAGTGATTTGAGGCAGGGGAACACCATATATTTT. Protein: CATSDLRQGNTIYF.

This sequence joins TRBV7-2 and TRBJ2-7, with 10 bases that match TRBD2. CDR3 length equals 15 residues. CDR1 and CDR2 (germline): SGHTA, FQGNSA. Trimming at V came to 5 bases and at J to 2 bases, leaving 6 bases not matched to a gene. The CDR3 spells CASSPQRGGPYEQYF. CDR3 nucleotide sequence: TGTGCCAGCAGCCCACAGCGGGGGGGCCCCTACGAGCAGTACTTC.

In this sample, this clone turned up once. The genes are TRBV11-2 and TRBJ2-5; the D is unclear. The V gene lost 5 bases and the J gene lost 2 bases, with 12 bases spanning the gap. CDR3 length equals 14 residues. Germline CDR1 is SGHAT and CDR2 is FQNNGV. CDR3 nucleotide sequence: TGTGCCAGCAGCCGCAGTAAGGGACAAGAGACCCAGTACTTC. Protein product: CASSRSKGQETQYF.

This chain links TRBV19 with TRBJ2-4; D remains unclear. The length of the CDR3 is 14 residues. CDR1 is LNHDA and CDR2 is SQIVND in the germline V gene (reference sequence). The V end was cut by 4 bases, the J end by 6 bases, with 13 bases between. CDR3 residues: CASSTTPDGNIQYF. CDR3 in DNA: TGTGCCAGTAGTACCACGCCCGACGGAAACATTCAGTACTTC.

This chain links TRBV24-1 with TRBJ2-7, with D tentatively TRBD1 (5 bases). The CDR3 runs to 12 residues. Per the germline V gene, CDR1 is KGHDR and CDR2 is SFDVKD. V gave up 3 bases and J gave up 3 bases, with 5 bases separating them. Written as DNA, the CDR3 is TGTGCCACCAGTGATCAGGGCTACGAGCAGTACTTC. It specifies CATSDQGYEQYF.

The J gene is TRBJ2-3, the V gene TRBV7-2, with 7 bases lining up with TRBD1. CDR3 size: 15 residues. Germline CDR1 and CDR2: SGHTA and FQGNSA. Trimming at V came to 0 bases and at J to 1 base, leaving 1 base not matched to a gene. The CDR3 here is CASSLAGQGTDTQYF. DNA for the CDR3: TGTGCCAGCAGCTTAGCAGGACAGGGCACAGATACGCAGTATTTT.

The chain employs TRBV18 and TRBJ2-5, with unresolved D. CDR3 length: 12 amino acids. V lost 5 bases to trimming and J lost 5 bases, with 9 bases between them. Germline V gene sequence: CDR1 KGHSH, CDR2 LQKENI. This CDR3 reads CASSTYLETQYF. The DNA for the CDR3 is TGTGCCAGCTCAACCTACCTTGAGACCCAGTACTTC. The full variable domain, completed using reference TRBV18 and TRBJ2-5, is NAGVMQNPRHLVRRRGQEARLRCSPMKGHSHVYWYRQLPEEGLKFMVYLQKENIIDESGMPKERFSAEFPKEGPSILRIQQVVRGDSAAYFCASSTYLETQYFGPGTRLLVL.